The clone carrying this T cell receptor beta chain was picked up a small number of times. Antigen: not known. The data derive from a study of T-cell memory formation after mild COVID-19. The germline gives CDR1 SNHLY, CDR2 FYNNEI. CDR3 length: 15 amino acids. The V and J ends lost 3 bases and 6 bases, in that order; junction bases with no gene match: 6. cDNA libraries for TCR alpha and TCR beta, carrying sample barcodes and UMIs, came from 5'RACE with constant-segment primers. TCRdb reprocessed the 5' RACE reads via MiXCR and lists one record per CDR3 protein. The sample has about 470,000 distinct CDR3 sequences; roughly 18% are singletons. General observations from the study: CD4/CD8 balance characterized clones contracting day 15 to 85, and CD4+ skew characterized later expanders. Mainly CM and EM harbored the contracting CD4+ clones; mainly EMRA harbored the CD8+ ones. Memory cells collected pre-infection included some clones that later responded, suggesting cross-reactive memory joined.

The TCR originated in an adult woman who had mild COVID-19 (a few samples of this study predate the infection). Cell type and time point are not known. This chain uses TRBV2 with TRBJ2-2; 8 bases match TRBD1. Sequenced sample: PBMCs or a T cell subset sorted from them (not recorded which). This CDR3 reads CASSDPTGGPGELFF. The CDR3 nucleotides read TGTGCCAGCAGTGATCCTACAGGGGGGCCCGGGGAGCTGTTTTTT.